The sequence of this T cell receptor (beta chain) was determined in a study of early T cells in non-severe SARS-CoV-2 infection (dated by TCRdb to the early 2020s). The study in broad terms: Because TCR sequencing was done on bulk RNA from unsorted whole blood, the alpha and beta chains could not be paired.

A case-control design nested within a healthcare worker cohort in London, UK, was used, with weekly nasopharyngeal swab PCR tests and blood sampling performed. Between 23 and 31 March 2020, the week of the UK lockdown, healthcare workers were enrolled and then followed up weekly for as long as 16 weeks. Findings and caveats that apply to the study as a whole: VDJdb matching was skewed toward anti-spike CD8 responses and likely underestimated virus-specific expansions by missing private and CD4 specificities.

CDR1 and CDR2, looked up from the germline V gene (reference sequence), are SGHNT and YYREEE. V and J are trimmed by 5 bases and 1 base, and the gene matches miss 12 bases of the junction. Taken from cysteine to phenylalanine, the CDR3 has 17 residues. Only the CDR3 region is kept as DNA, spanning 51 bases read in frame from base 1. The method was 5' RACE. Sequencing was performed on a NextSeq 500. Unique molecular identifiers were attached to individual cDNA molecules in the TCR library protocol so that sequencing error and PCR bias could be corrected. Both TCR alpha and beta chains were sequenced, and tight co-correlation was observed between alpha and beta sequence abundances in each sample. On the authors' methods: Decombinator V4 was used to annotate the V gene, J gene and CDR3 of the TCR sequences. Expanded TCRs were defined as changing significantly between any two time points under a Poisson model with p below 0.0001. Abundances of TCRs were expressed as counts per million after normalisation to the total number of TCRs sequenced in each sample. TRAV1-2 paired with TRAJ12, TRAJ20 or TRAJ33 defined MAIT TCRs, while TRAV10 paired with TRAJ18 defined iNKT TCRs. VDJdb, accessed 1 November 2021, was searched for CMV, EBV and SARS-CoV-2 annotated TCRs, excluding TCRs annotated for multiple antigens. TCRdb handled the public reads itself, with Q25 trimming in fastp and clone calling in MiXCR, and kept productive beta chains. Rows with one shared CDR3 protein collapse into an entry with the most common genes and DNA. TCRdb's processing, not the study's, gives the V and J calls here. The sample profile shows more than 55,000 distinct CDR3 sequences; approximately 13% of them were found once. The ten largest clonotypes hold roughly 9.3% of the sample.

On this clonotype itself: There is no known antigen for this receptor. This sequence may be a read error, since a much larger clone differs from it by one base.

Sequencing used whole blood, obtained at baseline. The TCR sequence derives from an adult who was a healthcare worker with PCR-confirmed SARS-CoV-2 infection or an uninfected control (not recorded which). The rearranged chain carries TRBV5-4 and TRBJ2-1, with 7 bases aligning to TRBD1. In nucleotides, the sequence is TGTGCCAGCAGTTCCGACAGGGCAGGTTGGTCCTACAATGAGCAGTTCTTC. This is translated as CASSSDRAGWSYNEQFF.